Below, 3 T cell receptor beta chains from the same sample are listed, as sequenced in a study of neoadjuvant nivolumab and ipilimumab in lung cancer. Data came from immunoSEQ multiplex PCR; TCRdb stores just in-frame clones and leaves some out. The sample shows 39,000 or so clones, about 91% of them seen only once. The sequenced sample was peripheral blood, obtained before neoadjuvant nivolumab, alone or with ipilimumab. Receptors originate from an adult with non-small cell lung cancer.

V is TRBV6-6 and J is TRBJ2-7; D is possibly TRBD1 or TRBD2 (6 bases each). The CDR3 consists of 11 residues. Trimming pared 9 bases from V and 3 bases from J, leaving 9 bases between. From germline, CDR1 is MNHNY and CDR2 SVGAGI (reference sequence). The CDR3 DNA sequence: TGTGCCAGTGGAGGGGGCTACGAGCAGTACTTC. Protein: CASGGGYEQYF.

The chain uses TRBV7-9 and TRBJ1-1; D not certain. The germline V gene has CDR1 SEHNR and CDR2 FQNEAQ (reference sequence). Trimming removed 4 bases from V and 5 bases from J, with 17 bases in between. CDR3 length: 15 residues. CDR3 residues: CASSSSGRGGTEAFF. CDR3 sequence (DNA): TGTGCCAGCAGCTCCTCTGGGCGGGGAGGAACTGAAGCTTTCTTT.

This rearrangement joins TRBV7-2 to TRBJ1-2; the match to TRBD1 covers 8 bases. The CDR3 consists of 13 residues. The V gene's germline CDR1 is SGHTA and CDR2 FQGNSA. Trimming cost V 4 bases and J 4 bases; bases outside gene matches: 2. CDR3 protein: CASSSTGGYGYTF. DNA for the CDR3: TGTGCCAGCAGCTCAACAGGGGGCTATGGCTACACCTTC.